This section outlines one T cell receptor (beta chain) sequence together with its context. Per the study methods: Amplification of reference gene primers provided the estimated nucleated cell counts. TCRdb's table, derived via immunoSEQ multiplex PCR, lists solely in-frame clones and lacks some. V, J and clone size are those of that table, while D and trimming were read from the DNA. The table includes roughly 40,000 clones, 70% to 90% detected once. The record originates from a study of blood T cell repertoires in COVID-19. The wider study: Whether acute or convalescent, the COVID-19 samples came from the United States, Italy and Spain. The cDNA or gDNA used as material had been derived from T cells, B-cell-depleted T cells, or PBMCs.

Germline assignment: CDR1 SGHRS and CDR2 YFSETQ. Trimming left V 4 bases short and J 0 bases short, with 14 bases between. This CDR3 contains 15 residues. The genes are TRBV5-1 and TRBJ2-7; D unclear. The specimen was peripheral blood. This sequence was found in a man between 65 and 85 years old with acute or convalescent COVID-19. The CDR3: CASSAPELSSYEQYF. CDR3 DNA sequence: TGCGCCAGCAGCGCCCCCGAGTTGAGCTCCTACGAGCAGTACTTC.